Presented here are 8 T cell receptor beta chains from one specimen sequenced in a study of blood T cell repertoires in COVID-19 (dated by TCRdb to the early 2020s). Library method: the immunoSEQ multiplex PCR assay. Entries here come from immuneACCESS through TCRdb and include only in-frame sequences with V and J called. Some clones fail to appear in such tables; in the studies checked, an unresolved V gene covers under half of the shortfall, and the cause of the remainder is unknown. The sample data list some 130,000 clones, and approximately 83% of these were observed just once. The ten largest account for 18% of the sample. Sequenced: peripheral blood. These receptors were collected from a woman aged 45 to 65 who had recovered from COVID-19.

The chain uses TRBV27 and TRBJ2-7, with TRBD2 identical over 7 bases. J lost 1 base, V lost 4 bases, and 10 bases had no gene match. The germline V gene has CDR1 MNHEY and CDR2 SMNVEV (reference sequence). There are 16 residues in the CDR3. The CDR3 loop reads CASSSPWGGRSYEQYF. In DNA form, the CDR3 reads TGTGCCAGCAGTTCCCCCTGGGGGGGACGGTCCTACGAGCAGTACTTC.

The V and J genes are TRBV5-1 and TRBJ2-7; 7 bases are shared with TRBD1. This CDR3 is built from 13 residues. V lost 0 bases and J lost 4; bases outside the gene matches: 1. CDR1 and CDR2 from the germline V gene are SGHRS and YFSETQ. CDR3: CASSLGGQYEQYF. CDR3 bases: TGCGCCAGCAGCTTGGGGGGACAGTACGAGCAGTACTTC.

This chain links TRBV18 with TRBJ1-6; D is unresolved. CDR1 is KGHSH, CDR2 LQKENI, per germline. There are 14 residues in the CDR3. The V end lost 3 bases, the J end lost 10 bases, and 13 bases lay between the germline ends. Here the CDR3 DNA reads TGTGCCAGCTCACCGTTGGAGTCCAGCTCACCCCTCCACTTT. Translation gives CASSPLESSSPLHF.

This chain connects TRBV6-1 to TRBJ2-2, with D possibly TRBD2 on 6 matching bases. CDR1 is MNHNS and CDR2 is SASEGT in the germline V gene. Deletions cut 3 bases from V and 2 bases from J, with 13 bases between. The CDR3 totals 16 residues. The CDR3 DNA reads TGTGCCAGCAGTGAGAGATCTAGCGTCAACACCGGGGAGCTGTTTTTT. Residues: CASSERSSVNTGELFF.

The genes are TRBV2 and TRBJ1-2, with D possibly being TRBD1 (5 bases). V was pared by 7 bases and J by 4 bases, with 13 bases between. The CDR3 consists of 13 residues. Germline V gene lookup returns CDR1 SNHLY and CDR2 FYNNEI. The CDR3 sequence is CASTPWGGYGYTF. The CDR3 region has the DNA TGTGCCAGCACCCCTTGGGGGGGCTATGGCTACACCTTC.

CDR3 sequence reads: CASSLAATSDETQYF. In DNA, the CDR3 is TGTGCCAGCAGCTTGGCCGCGACTAGCGACGAGACCCAGTACTTC. V is TRBV5-4 and J is TRBJ2-5; TRBD2 matches at 8 bases. CDR3 length: 15 residues. With 0 bases clipped from V and 5 bases from J, the junction kept 6 bases outside the gene matches. The germline V gene has CDR1 SGHNT and CDR2 YYREEE (reference sequence).

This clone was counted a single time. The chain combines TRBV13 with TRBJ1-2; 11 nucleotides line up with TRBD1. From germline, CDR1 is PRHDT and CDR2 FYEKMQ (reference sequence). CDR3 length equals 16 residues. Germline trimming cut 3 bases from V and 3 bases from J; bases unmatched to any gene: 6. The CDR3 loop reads CASSFWTGGADYGYTF. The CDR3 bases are TGTGCCAGCAGCTTCTGGACAGGGGGCGCGGACTATGGCTACACCTTC.

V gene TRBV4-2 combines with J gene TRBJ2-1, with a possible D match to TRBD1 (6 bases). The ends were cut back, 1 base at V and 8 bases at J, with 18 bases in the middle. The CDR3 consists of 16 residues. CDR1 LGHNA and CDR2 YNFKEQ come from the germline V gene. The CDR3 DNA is TGTGCCAGCAGCCAAGTGGGGGCCATCAGGGATGATGAGCAGTTCTTC. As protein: CASSQVGAIRDDEQFF.